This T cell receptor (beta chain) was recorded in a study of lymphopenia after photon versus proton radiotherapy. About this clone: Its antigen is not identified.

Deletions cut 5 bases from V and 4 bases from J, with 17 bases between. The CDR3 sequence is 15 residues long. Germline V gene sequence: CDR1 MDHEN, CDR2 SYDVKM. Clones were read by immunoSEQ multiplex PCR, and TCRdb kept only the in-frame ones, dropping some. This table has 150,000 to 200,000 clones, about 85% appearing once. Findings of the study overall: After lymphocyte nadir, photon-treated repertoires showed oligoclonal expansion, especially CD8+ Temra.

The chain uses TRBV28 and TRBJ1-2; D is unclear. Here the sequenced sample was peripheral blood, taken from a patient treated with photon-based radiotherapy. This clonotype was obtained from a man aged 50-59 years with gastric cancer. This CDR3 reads CASSLPRGGGYGYTF. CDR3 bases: TGTGCCAGCAGTCTCCCCCGGGGAGGCGGCTATGGCTACACCTTC.